A single sample is the source of the 25 T cell receptor beta chains below, sequenced in a study of shared clonotypes between healthy human individuals. Produced via immunoSEQ multiplex PCR; TCRdb's table is partial and in-frame only. Among over 2 million clones listed, about 95% were seen once. CD8 cells classed as naive were CD45RO-negative and positively selected for CCR7, excluding terminally differentiated effector memory CD45RA+ cells. Sequencing was done on a sample of naive CD8+ T cells sorted from blood. The receptors here all came from a young man in good health.

This chain connects TRBV10-3 to TRBJ2-7; D unresolved. The V end was cut by 0 bases, the J end by 5 bases, with 11 bases between. Per germline, CDR1 ENHRY and CDR2 SYGVKD. CDR3 length equals 14 residues. The CDR3 sequence: CAISESWDSDEQYF. CDR3 bases: TGTGCCATCAGTGAGTCCTGGGATTCGGACGAGCAGTACTTC.

J is TRBJ2-5 and V is TRBV7-6, with D perhaps TRBD1 or TRBD2 (5 bases each). Germline V gene data show CDR1 as SGHVS and CDR2 as FNYEAQ. V lost 4 bases and J 1 base, leaving 13 bases between the germline ends. The CDR3 extends over 15 amino acids. CDR3 DNA sequence: TGTGCCAGCAGCTCGGGACCTCGGCCCCAAGAGACCCAGTACTTC. Amino acid sequence: CASSSGPRPQETQYF.

V usage is TRBV28 and J usage is TRBJ2-7; TRBD1 agrees at 9 bases. J gave up 4 bases and V 6 bases, and 10 bases lay outside the gene matches. Germline CDR1 is MDHEN and CDR2 is SYDVKM. The CDR3 consists of 15 residues. DNA of the CDR3: TGTGCCAGCAGCGCGGGACAGGGAGTAGGGTACGAGCAGTACTTC. It codes for CASSAGQGVGYEQYF.

This clone was detected only once. The gene calls are TRBV7-8 and TRBJ2-1; the D is unclear. Trimming took 1 base from V and 6 from J, leaving 10 bases between them. This CDR3 has 14 amino acids. Germline CDR1 and CDR2: SGHVS and FQNEAQ. CDR3 bases: TGTGCCAGCAGCTTAGTAGGTTTAGTCAATGAGCAGTTCTTC. It is translated as CASSLVGLVNEQFF.

The CDR3 DNA follows: TGTGCCAGTAGTAAAACTGGCTTGCCGGGGATGAACACTGAAGCTTTCTTT. It encodes CASSKTGLPGMNTEAFF. The chain has TRBV19 and TRBJ1-1; D remains unclear. The CDR3 consists of 17 residues. Trimming shortened V by 4 bases and J by 0 bases, and 18 bases separated the two germline ends. The germline V gene has CDR1 LNHDA and CDR2 SQIVND (reference sequence).

This chain links TRBV9 with TRBJ1-3; D not certain. CDR3 length equals 16 residues. Germline V gene lookup returns CDR1 SGDLS and CDR2 YYNGEE. Trimming removed 0 bases at V and 1 base at J, with 11 bases between. In DNA, the CDR3 is TGTGCCAGCAGCGTAGGTGTACCAACATCTGGAAACACCATATATTTT. It encodes CASSVGVPTSGNTIYF.

The chain couples TRBV25-1 to TRBJ1-5, with 8 bases lining up with TRBD1. Germline V gene lookup returns CDR1 MGHDK and CDR2 SYGVNS. The CDR3 has 14 amino acids. V lost 3 bases to trimming and J lost 5 bases; unmatched junction nucleotides: 3. The CDR3 reads CASSESGGYQPQHF. In DNA form, the CDR3 reads TGTGCCAGCAGTGAGTCAGGGGGCTATCAGCCCCAGCATTTT.

V and J are TRBV6-1 and TRBJ2-1, with D maybe TRBD2 (6 bases). Germline CDR1 MNHNS, CDR2 SASEGT. The CDR3 is made up of 15 amino acids. Trimming took off 2 bases at V and 6 bases at J, with 14 bases between the two ends. DNA of the CDR3: TGTGCCAGCAGTGAACCTCTACTTAGCGGCAATGAGCAGTTCTTC. Translating gives CASSEPLLSGNEQFF.

The genes are TRBV4-1 and TRBJ2-4; the D gene is possibly TRBD2 (6 bases). Trimming took off 3 bases at V and 5 bases at J, with 17 bases between the two ends. Looked up from germline, CDR1 is MGHRA and CDR2 is YSYEKL. This CDR3 spans 16 amino acids. The CDR3 DNA is TGCGCCAGCAGCCAGACTAGTGCAATTTCGGAAAACATTCAGTACTTC. Protein: CASSQTSAISENIQYF.

This sequence joins TRBV9 and TRBJ2-2; perhaps TRBD1 as D (6 bases). The CDR3 totals 16 residues. Trimming took off 0 bases at V and 3 bases at J, with 12 bases between the two ends. Germline CDR1 SGDLS, CDR2 YYNGEE. CDR3 DNA: TGTGCCAGCAGCGTAGAGCAGGGGCCTTACACCGGGGAGCTGTTTTTT. This encodes CASSVEQGPYTGELFF.

The chain has TRBV27 and TRBJ1-1; D remains unclear. The CDR3 extends over 15 amino acids. The V and J ends lost 2 bases and 0 bases respectively, with 10 bases between them. Germline V gives CDR1 MNHEY, CDR2 SMNVEV (reference sequence). CDR3 residues: CASSLLGEMNTEAFF. In nucleotides, the CDR3 is TGTGCCAGCAGTTTACTTGGGGAGATGAACACTGAAGCTTTCTTT.

J is TRBJ1-1 and V is TRBV10-3; the D gene is possibly TRBD1 (5 bases). The CDR3 has 13 amino acids. The germline V and J ends were trimmed by 6 bases and 6 bases, with 14 bases remaining between them. CDR1 is ENHRY, CDR2 SYGVKD, per germline. Here the CDR3 reads CAIRDTVLSEAFF. CDR3 bases: TGTGCCATCAGGGACACGGTCCTCTCTGAAGCTTTCTTT.

The chain uses TRBV10-2 and TRBJ2-7; 9 bases fit TRBD2. V lost 5 bases, J lost 4 bases, and 12 bases stayed unmatched. The CDR3 length is 16 residues. Germline V gene sequence: CDR1 WSHSY, CDR2 SAAADI. In DNA form, the CDR3 reads TGCGCCAGCAGTCCGGAGGCGGGAGGGATCCCATACGAGCAGTACTTC. Protein: CASSPEAGGIPYEQYF.

This clone was observed a single time. V usage is TRBV5-5 and J usage is TRBJ1-2, with 10 bases lining up with TRBD1. This CDR3 has 17 residues. The J segment lost 3 bases and the V segment lost 0 bases, leaving 8 bases of the junction unmatched. The germline V gene encodes CDR1 SGHKS and CDR2 YYEKEE (reference sequence). CDR3: CASSLEYETGGYYGYTF. Here the CDR3 DNA reads TGTGCCAGCAGCTTGGAATATGAGACAGGGGGCTACTATGGCTACACCTTC.

This chain uses TRBV19 with TRBJ1-5, with a possible D match to TRBD1 (6 bases). Trimming removed 6 bases from V and 3 bases from J, with 12 bases in between. CDR3 length: 14 amino acids. Germline CDR1 is LNHDA and CDR2 is SQIVND (reference sequence). Here the CDR3 DNA reads TGTGCCAGTAGACACCGGGACACCAATCAGCCCCAGCATTTT. This codes for CASRHRDTNQPQHF.

About this clone itself: Additional DNA sequences in this sample encode the identical CDR3. V usage is TRBV27 and J usage is TRBJ2-7; a weak D match, TRBD2 (7 bases). Germline CDR1 and CDR2: MNHEY and SMNVEV (reference sequence). V was clipped by 3 bases and J by 7 bases, with 13 bases between them. This CDR3 is built from 13 residues. The CDR3 loop is CASSLGGAKEQYF. The DNA for the CDR3 is TGTGCCAGCAGTTTGGGGGGGGCTAAGGAGCAGTACTTC.

V usage is TRBV6-6 and J usage is TRBJ2-1; TRBD1 agrees at 8 bases. The J segment lost 5 bases and the V segment lost 0 bases, leaving 0 bases of the junction unmatched. Germline-derived CDR1 and CDR2 are MNHNY and SVGAGI (reference sequence). The CDR3 sequence is 14 residues long. The chain's CDR3 is CASSYSTGDNEQFF. The CDR3 DNA is TGTGCCAGCAGTTACTCGACAGGGGACAATGAGCAGTTCTTC.

The chain employs TRBV4-1 and TRBJ2-7, with D unclear. V was pared by 6 bases and J by 2 bases, with 11 bases between. CDR1 is MGHRA and CDR2 is YSYEKL in the germline V gene. This CDR3 is built from 13 residues. CDR3 in amino acids: CASSRTLPYEQYF. The CDR3 DNA reads as TGCGCCAGCAGTCGGACCCTTCCCTACGAGCAGTACTTC.

V usage is TRBV10-3 and J usage is TRBJ1-1, with D perhaps matching TRBD1 (6 bases). V was pared by 5 bases and J by 1 base, with 11 bases between. Per the germline V gene, CDR1 is ENHRY and CDR2 is SYGVKD. The CDR3 contains 14 residues. This CDR3 reads CAISTGQQNTEAFF. DNA for the CDR3: TGTGCCATCAGTACCGGACAGCAGAACACTGAAGCTTTCTTT.

This clone was seen more than once but under ten times. The chain joins TRBV29-1 to TRBJ2-3, with D possibly TRBD2 on 5 matching bases. V was cut by 5 bases and J by 5 bases, with 17 bases left in between. The CDR3 totals 14 residues. Germline-derived CDR1 and CDR2 are SQVTM and ANQGSEA. As DNA, the CDR3 is TGCAGCGTTACCTCGGCGGGCCGGATAGATACGCAGTATTTT. This translates into CSVTSAGRIDTQYF.

The chain links TRBV4-1 to TRBJ2-7; D uncertain. The CDR3 is made up of 15 amino acids. The V and J ends lost 0 bases and 3 bases respectively, with 12 bases between them. In germline, CDR1 is MGHRA, CDR2 YSYEKL. DNA of the CDR3: TGCGCCAGCAGCCAAGAGCAAGCTCTTGGCTACGAGCAGTACTTC. It is translated as CASSQEQALGYEQYF.

CDR3 nucleotide sequence: TGTGCCAGCAGTAACAGGGACCGGTACTACGAGCAGTACTTC. Translating gives CASSNRDRYYEQYF. This rearrangement joins TRBV2 to TRBJ2-7, with a tentative D call TRBD1 (6 bases). The V end was cut by 5 bases, the J end by 3 bases, with 14 bases between. The CDR3 spans 14 residues. Per the germline V gene, CDR1 is SNHLY and CDR2 is FYNNEI.

The gene calls are TRBV2 and TRBJ1-3; D uncertain. Between the trimmed V and J ends, which lost 4 bases and 5 bases, there was a span of 21 bases. This CDR3 has 17 residues. Germline V gene lookup returns CDR1 SNHLY and CDR2 FYNNEI. The CDR3 DNA is TGTGCCAGCAGTGTACTCCCTGCACTATCCTCGAGAAACACCATATATTTT. Encoded protein: CASSVLPALSSRNTIYF.

The chain uses TRBV5-1 and TRBJ1-2; no clear D gene. The V end lost 3 bases, the J end lost 2 bases, and 2 bases lay between the germline ends. This CDR3 has 11 amino acids. Germline assignment: CDR1 SGHRS and CDR2 YFSETQ. The CDR3: CASSSNYGYTF. CDR3 bases: TGCGCCAGCAGCTCAAACTATGGCTACACCTTC.

Comment on this clone: The sample contains more than one DNA sequence encoding this CDR3. This chain links TRBV7-9 with TRBJ2-7; 7 bases fit TRBD1. V dropped 3 bases and J dropped 2; count of bases not matched to a gene: 4. CDR1 is SEHNR and CDR2 is FQNEAQ in the germline V gene (reference sequence). The CDR3 is 14 residues long. CDR3 DNA sequence: TGTGCCAGCAGCTTGGTTGGACAGGCCTACGAGCAGTACTTC. As protein: CASSLVGQAYEQYF.